Reported below is one TCR beta chain. Its antigen is as yet unknown. This sample was included in a study of T cells after posttransplantation cyclophosphamide. Study-level results: Skin or GI-infiltrating T cells shared few TRB sequences with blood. Recipient CMV seropositivity and CMV reactivation strongly tracked TRB clonality. Donor CD8+ memory clones often dominated recipient blood repertoires at later times.

Assay used: immunoSEQ multiplex PCR; TCRdb lists only in-frame clones, some missing. The sample includes approximately 45,000 clones, 90% of them seen just once. Cyclophosphamide on days +3 and +4 followed busulfan-fludarabine conditioning and a marrow graft. This CDR3 is 14 amino acids long. CDR1 SGHTA and CDR2 FQGNSA come from the germline V gene. The sequenced sample was PBMCs, obtained around 63 days after allogeneic stem cell transplant with posttransplant cyclophosphamide. This clonotype was sampled from a male patient aged 55 to 69 who received an allogeneic stem cell transplant from a related donor and was CMV-positive. Certain T cells may be donor cells from the graft. This rearrangement joins TRBV7-2 to TRBJ2-5; no firm D call. The DNA end is a closer match to TRBJ2-7, so the J assignment may be wrong. The CDR3 nucleotides read TGTGCCAGCAGCCCCGGTAGTCGGTACTACGAGCAGTACTTC. Amino acid sequence: CASSPGSRYYEQYF.